This TCR beta chain was retrieved from a study of CXCR3-negative and CXCR3-positive naive CD8 T cells. This CDR3 spans 14 amino acids. The authors made the TRB cDNA libraries by 5' RACE using UMI labels. TCRdb processed the 5' RACE reads again and assigns one entry to each CDR3 protein, with no DNA. The repertoire table contains tens of thousands of distinct CDR3 sequences. Specimen: naive CXCR3- CD8+ T cells from blood. The subset was: CD45RO-CCR7+CD27+CD95- naive CD8+ T cells lacking CXCR3 (TNR3-). V and J are TRBV12-3 or TRBV12-4 and TRBJ2-7; TCRdb returns TRBD2, unconfirmable since there is no DNA. The TCR sequence derives from a human donor in good health. Some clones in this sample may be carry-over from other donors' samples. The CDR3 is CASSFASGNYEQYF.